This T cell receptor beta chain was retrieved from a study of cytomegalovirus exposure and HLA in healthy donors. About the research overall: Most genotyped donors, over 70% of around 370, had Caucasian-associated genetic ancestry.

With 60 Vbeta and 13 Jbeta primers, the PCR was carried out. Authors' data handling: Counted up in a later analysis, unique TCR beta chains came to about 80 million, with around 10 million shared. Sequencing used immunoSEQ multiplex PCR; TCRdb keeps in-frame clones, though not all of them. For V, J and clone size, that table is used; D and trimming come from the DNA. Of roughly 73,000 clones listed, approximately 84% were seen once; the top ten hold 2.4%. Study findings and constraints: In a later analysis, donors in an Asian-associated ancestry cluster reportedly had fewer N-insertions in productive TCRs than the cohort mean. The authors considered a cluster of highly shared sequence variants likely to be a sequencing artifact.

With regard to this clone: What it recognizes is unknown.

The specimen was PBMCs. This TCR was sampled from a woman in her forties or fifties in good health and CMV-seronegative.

CDR3 nucleotides: TGTGCCAGCAGGGATCGGACAGGTGAGCAGTTCTTC. This translates into CASRDRTGEQFF. The genes are TRBV6-5 and TRBJ2-1, with 7 nucleotides matching TRBD1. With V trimmed by 6 bases and J by 9 bases, 5 bases remained unmatched. The CDR3 is 12 residues long. CDR1 is MNHEY and CDR2 is SVGAGI in the germline V gene.